In this sample, the clone carrying this T cell receptor (beta chain) turned up many times. The target antigen is unknown. TCR beta CDR3 regions were amplified from RNA. With the HTBI primer set, the TCR CDR3 went through a first round of RT-PCR. TCRdb recomputed calls from the multiplex PCR reads with MiXCR, one row per CDR3 protein. The top ten hold under 15% of the sample, which has 600,000 or so distinct CDR3 sequences, more than 14% seen once. These data originate in a study of T cells in Graves' hyperthyroidism and ophthalmopathy. Study-level findings and limits: Prediction of ophthalmopathy progression came a median around 6 months pre-onset.

Unmatched junction bases numbered 8, after V lost 10 bases and J lost 6 bases. The CDR3 is made up of 14 amino acids. Germline CDR1 reads SGHVS; CDR2 reads FQNEAQ. The receptor's source is a woman aged 50 to 60 with Graves' ophthalmopathy. The gene calls are TRBV7-8 and TRBJ2-2, with 10 bases fitting TRBD2. The sequenced sample was blood. The CDR3 spells CATGEREGAGELFF. The CDR3 DNA reads TGTGCCACCGGGGAGCGGGAGGGGGCCGGGGAGCTGTTTTTT.